Below, 8 T cell receptor beta chains from the same sample are listed, as sequenced in a study of cytomegalovirus exposure and HLA in healthy donors. Primers included in the PCR were 60 Vbeta and 13 Jbeta primers. Assay used: immunoSEQ multiplex PCR; TCRdb lists only in-frame clones, some missing. Found here are some 40,000 clones; the top ten clones hold more than 3%. Sequencing input: PBMCs. These receptors originate from a male donor in good health and CMV-seronegative.

The chain carries TRBV6-5 and TRBJ1-1; the D gene is possibly TRBD1 (6 bases). Germline values: CDR1 MNHEY, CDR2 SVGAGI. This CDR3 has 13 residues. V lost 6 bases to trimming and J lost 5 bases, with 13 bases between them. CDR3: CASSRTGITEAFF. CDR3 DNA: TGTGCCAGCAGCCGAACAGGGATAACTGAAGCTTTCTTT.

The rearrangement joins TRBV28 to TRBJ1-1, with 9 bases lining up with TRBD1. The J segment lost 4 bases and the V segment lost 5 bases, leaving 11 bases of the junction unmatched. Germline V gene sequence: CDR1 MDHEN, CDR2 SYDVKM. CDR3 length: 16 amino acids. The CDR3 DNA reads TGTGCCAGCAGTCCTCCCCTGGGGACAGGGTTCACTGAAGCTTTCTTT. This translates into CASSPPLGTGFTEAFF.

This chain links TRBV28 with TRBJ1-6, with 8 bases fitting TRBD1. The V segment lost 5 bases and the J segment 9 bases; nucleotides outside the gene matches: 18. The CDR3 is 18 amino acids. Germline values: CDR1 MDHEN, CDR2 SYDVKM. This chain's CDR3 is CASSAIRTGIKGSSPLHF. The CDR3, as DNA: TGTGCCAGCAGTGCCATCCGGACAGGGATAAAGGGGAGTTCACCCCTCCACTTT.

The CDR3 DNA reads TGTGCCAGCAGGGGCGACAGGGGGCCCTACGAGCAGTACTTC. Its protein product is CASRGDRGPYEQYF. This sequence joins TRBV6-1 and TRBJ2-7; 10 bases agree with TRBD1. CDR3 length: 14 amino acids. The germline V gene encodes CDR1 MNHNS and CDR2 SASEGT. V shed 6 bases, J shed 2 bases, and the junction held 4 bases outside the gene matches.

V gene TRBV14 combines with J gene TRBJ2-7; a possible D gene is TRBD1 (6 bases). This CDR3 is 15 amino acids long. Germline CDR1 SGHDN, CDR2 FVKESK. V gave up 0 bases and J gave up 0 bases, with 9 bases separating them. The CDR3 loop is CASSQEQGVSYEQYF. CDR3 DNA: TGTGCCAGCAGCCAAGAACAGGGAGTCTCCTACGAGCAGTACTTC. The entire variable domain, with the rest obtained from reference TRBV14 and TRBJ2-7, is as follows: EAGVTQFPSHSVIEKGQTVTLRCDPISGHDNLYWYRRVMGKEIKFLLHFVKESKQDESGMPNNRFLAERTGGTYSTLKVQPAELEDSGVYFCASSQEQGVSYEQYFGPGTRLTVT.

The V call is TRBV7-9, the J call TRBJ1-1; no clear D gene. CDR3 length: 13 residues. Trimming removed 5 bases from V and 4 bases from J, with 11 bases in between. Germline-derived CDR1 and CDR2 are SEHNR and FQNEAQ (reference sequence). The CDR3 DNA reads as TGTGCCAGCAGCCCCCGGAGCGCCACTGAAGCTTTCTTT. It yields the protein CASSPRSATEAFF.

The chain links TRBV28 to TRBJ2-7, with 9 bases that match TRBD1. CDR1 and CDR2 (germline): MDHEN, SYDVKM. The junction had 10 bases not matched to a gene; V was cut back by 7 bases and J by 0 bases. The length of the CDR3 is 16 residues. CDR3 coding DNA: TGTGCCAGCAACGATGACAGGGGGATCCTCTCCTACGAGCAGTACTTC. Its protein is CASNDDRGILSYEQYF.

The chain couples TRBV29-1 to TRBJ2-7; the D gene is possibly TRBD2 (6 bases). V was shortened by 0 bases and J by 7 bases, with 16 bases between the two germline ends. The germline V gene encodes CDR1 SQVTM and CDR2 ANQGSEA. This CDR3 comprises 14 residues. As DNA, the CDR3 is TGCAGCGTTGAAGACAGGGAGGAGGCTGGGGAGCAGTACTTC. Its protein product is CSVEDREEAGEQYF.